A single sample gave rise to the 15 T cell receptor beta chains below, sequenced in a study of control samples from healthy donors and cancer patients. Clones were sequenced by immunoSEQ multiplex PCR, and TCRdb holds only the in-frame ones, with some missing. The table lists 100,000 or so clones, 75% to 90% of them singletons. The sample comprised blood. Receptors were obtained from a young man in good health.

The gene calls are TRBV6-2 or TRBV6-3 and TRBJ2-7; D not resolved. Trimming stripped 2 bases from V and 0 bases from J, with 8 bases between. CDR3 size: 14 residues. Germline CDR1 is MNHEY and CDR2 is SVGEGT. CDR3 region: CASSYNEFSYEQYF. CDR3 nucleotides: TGTGCCAGCAGTTACAACGAGTTCTCCTACGAGCAGTACTTC.

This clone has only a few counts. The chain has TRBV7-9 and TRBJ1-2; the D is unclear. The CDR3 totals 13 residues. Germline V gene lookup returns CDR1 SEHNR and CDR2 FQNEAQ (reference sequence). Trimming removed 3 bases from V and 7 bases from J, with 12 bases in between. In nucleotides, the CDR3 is TGTGCCAGCAGCTTCAGATCGGGAGGTGGCTACACCTTC. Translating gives CASSFRSGGGYTF. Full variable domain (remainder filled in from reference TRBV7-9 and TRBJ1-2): DTGVSQNPRHKITKRGQNVTFRCDPISEHNRLYWYRQTLGQGPEFLTYFQNEAQLEKSRLLSDRFSAERPKGSFSTLEIQRTEQGDSAMYLCASSFRSGGGYTFGSGTRLTVV.

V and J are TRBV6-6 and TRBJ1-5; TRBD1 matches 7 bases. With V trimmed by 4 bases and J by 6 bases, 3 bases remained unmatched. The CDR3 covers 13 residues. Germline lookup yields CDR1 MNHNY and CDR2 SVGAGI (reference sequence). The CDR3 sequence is CASSLQGSQPQHF. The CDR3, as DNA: TGTGCCAGCAGTTTACAGGGGAGTCAGCCCCAGCATTTT.

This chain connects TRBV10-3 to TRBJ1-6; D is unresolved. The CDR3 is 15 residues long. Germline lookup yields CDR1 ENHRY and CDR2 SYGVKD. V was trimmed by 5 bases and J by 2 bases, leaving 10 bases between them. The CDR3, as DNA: TGTGCCATCAGTTCGGACGGAGCCTATAATTCACCCCTCCACTTT. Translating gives CAISSDGAYNSPLHF.

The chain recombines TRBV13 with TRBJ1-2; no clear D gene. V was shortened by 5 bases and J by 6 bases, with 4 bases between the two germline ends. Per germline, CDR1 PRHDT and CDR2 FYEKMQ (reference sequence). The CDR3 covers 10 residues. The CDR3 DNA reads TGTGCCAGCAGCCCAGATGGCTACACCTTC. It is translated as CASSPDGYTF.

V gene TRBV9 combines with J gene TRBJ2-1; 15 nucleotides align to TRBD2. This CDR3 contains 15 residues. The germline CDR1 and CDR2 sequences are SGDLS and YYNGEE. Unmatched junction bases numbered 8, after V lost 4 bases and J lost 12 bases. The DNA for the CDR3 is TGTGCCAGCAGCCTTGGACTAGCGGGGGGGCTCGTGCAGTTCTTC. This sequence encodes CASSLGLAGGLVQFF.

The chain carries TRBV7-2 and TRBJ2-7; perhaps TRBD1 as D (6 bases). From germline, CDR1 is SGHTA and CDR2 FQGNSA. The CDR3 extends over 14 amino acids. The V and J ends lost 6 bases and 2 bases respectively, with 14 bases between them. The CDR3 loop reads CASRGRDNPYEQYF. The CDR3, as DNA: TGTGCCAGCAGGGGCCGGGACAACCCCTACGAGCAGTACTTC.

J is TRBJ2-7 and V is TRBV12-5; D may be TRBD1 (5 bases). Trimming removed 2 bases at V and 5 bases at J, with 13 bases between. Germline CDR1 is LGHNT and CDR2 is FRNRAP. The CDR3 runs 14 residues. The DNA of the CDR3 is TGTGCTAGTGGTTTGACAGGATGGTCCAACGAGCAGTACTTC. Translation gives CASGLTGWSNEQYF.

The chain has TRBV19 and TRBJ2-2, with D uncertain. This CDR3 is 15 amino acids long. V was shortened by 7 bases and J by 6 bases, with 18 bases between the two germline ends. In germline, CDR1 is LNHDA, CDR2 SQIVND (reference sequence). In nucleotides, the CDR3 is TGTGCCAGTACCCCTGAAATTCCCGGCGCCGGGGAGCTGTTTTTT. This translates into CASTPEIPGAGELFF.

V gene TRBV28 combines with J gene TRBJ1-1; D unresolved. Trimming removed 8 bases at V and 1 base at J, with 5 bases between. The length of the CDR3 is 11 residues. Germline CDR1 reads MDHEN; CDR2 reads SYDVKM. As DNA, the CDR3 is TGTGCCAGCCAGGAGAACACTGAAGCTTTCTTT. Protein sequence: CASQENTEAFF. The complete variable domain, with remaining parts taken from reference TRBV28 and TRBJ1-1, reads DVKVTQSSRYLVKRTGEKVFLECVQDMDHENMFWYRQDPGLGLRLIYFSYDVKMKEKGDIPEGYSVSREKKERFSLILESASTNQTSMYLCASQENTEAFFGQGTRLTVV.

The CDR3 sequence is CASSGHSTRVEGDTQYF. DNA for the CDR3: TGTGCCAGCAGTGGGCACTCTACTAGAGTTGAGGGAGATACGCAGTATTTT. J is TRBJ2-3 and V is TRBV5-4; D is possibly TRBD2 (5 bases). Germline lookup yields CDR1 SGHNT and CDR2 YYREEE (reference sequence). CDR3 length equals 17 residues. Deletions cut 5 bases from V and 5 bases from J, with 24 bases between.

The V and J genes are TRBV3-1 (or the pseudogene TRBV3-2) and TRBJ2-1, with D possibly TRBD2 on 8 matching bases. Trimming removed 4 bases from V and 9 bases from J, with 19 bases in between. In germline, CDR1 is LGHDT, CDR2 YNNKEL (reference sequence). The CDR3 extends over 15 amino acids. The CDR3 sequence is CASSPVAGPGGEQFF. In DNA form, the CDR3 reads TGTGCCAGCAGCCCCGTAGCGGGGCCAGGGGGTGAGCAGTTCTTC.

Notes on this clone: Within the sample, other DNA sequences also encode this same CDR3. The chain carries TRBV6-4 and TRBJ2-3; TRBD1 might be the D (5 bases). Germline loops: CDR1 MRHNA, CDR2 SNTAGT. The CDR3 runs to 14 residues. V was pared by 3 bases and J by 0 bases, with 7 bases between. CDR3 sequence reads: CASSEGASTDTQYF. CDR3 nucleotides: TGTGCCAGCAGTGAAGGGGCTAGCACAGATACGCAGTATTTT.

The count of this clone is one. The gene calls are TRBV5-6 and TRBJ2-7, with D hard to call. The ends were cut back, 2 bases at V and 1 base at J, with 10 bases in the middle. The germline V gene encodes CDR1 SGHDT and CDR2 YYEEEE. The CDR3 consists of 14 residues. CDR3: CASSFSQTSYEQYF. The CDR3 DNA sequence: TGTGCCAGCAGCTTTAGCCAGACTTCCTACGAGCAGTACTTC.

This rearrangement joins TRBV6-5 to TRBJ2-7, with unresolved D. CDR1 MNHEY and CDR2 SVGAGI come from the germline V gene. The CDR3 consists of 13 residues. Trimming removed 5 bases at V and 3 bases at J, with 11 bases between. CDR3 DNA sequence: TGTGCCAGCAGTAGGACGGCCGGCTACGAGCAGTACTTC. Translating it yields CASSRTAGYEQYF.